The sequence of this T cell receptor beta chain was determined in a study of regulatory T cells in long-lasting Graves disease. Study details: Persistent Graves' disease required over 5 years of antithyroid drugs and positive TSH receptor antibodies. Broader study findings: Persistent disease favored TRBV28, TRBJ1-2 and TRBJ2-5.

Germline CDR1 and CDR2: MNHNS and SASEGT. This CDR3 contains 16 residues. V shed 3 bases, J shed 1 base, and the junction held 8 bases outside the gene matches. As for time point: persistent/refractory GD, antithyroid drugs over 5 years with positive TRAb. Generation of the TCR library employed RNA extracted from PBMCs. Nine milliliters of peripheral blood went into EDTA tubes. This clonotype was seen at least ten times. Its antigen is currently unknown. With iRepertoire HTBI primers and Arm-PCR of CDR3 regions, TCR beta libraries were built. In the original processing: The samples yielded roughly 60 TRBV and about 15 TRBJ segments. MiXCR was run by TCRdb on the multiplex PCR reads, yielding one entry per CDR3 protein. TCRdb's processing, not the authors', yielded these V and J calls. The data hold some 420,000 distinct CDR3 sequences, with less than 25% observed a single time.

The J gene is TRBJ1-1, the V gene TRBV6-1; 7 bases align to TRBD1. The source was peripheral blood mononuclear cells (PBMCs), collected when the disease was refractory, from a patient treated with antithyroid drugs. The clonotype was recovered from a female donor with Graves disease. CDR3 nucleotide sequence: TGTGCCAGCAGTGAGCCCCGGGACAGCTCGAACACTGAAGCTTTCTTT. Translated: CASSEPRDSSNTEAFF.